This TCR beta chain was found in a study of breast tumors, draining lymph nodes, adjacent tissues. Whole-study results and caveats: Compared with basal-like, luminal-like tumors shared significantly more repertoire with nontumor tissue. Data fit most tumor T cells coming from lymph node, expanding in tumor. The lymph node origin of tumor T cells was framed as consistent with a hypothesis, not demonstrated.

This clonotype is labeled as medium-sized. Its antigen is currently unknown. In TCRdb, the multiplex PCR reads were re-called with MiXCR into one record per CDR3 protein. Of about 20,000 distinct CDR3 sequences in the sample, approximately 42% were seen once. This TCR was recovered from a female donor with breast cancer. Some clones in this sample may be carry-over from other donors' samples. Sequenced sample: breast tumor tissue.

The DNA of the CDR3 is TGCGCCAGCAGCTTGGACTTTCGAAACACCATATATTTT. Amino acids: CASSLDFRNTIYF. The rearrangement joins TRBV5-1 to TRBJ1-3; D not certain. This CDR3 spans 13 amino acids. Between the trimmed V and J ends, which lost 0 bases and 5 bases, there was a span of 6 bases. Germline values: CDR1 SGHRS, CDR2 YFSETQ. Supplemented by reference TRBV5-1 and TRBJ1-3, the full variable domain reads KAGVTQTPRYLIKTRGQQVTLSCSPISGHRSVSWYQQTPGQGLQFLFEYFSETQRNKGNFPGRFSGRQFSNSRSEMNVSTLELGDSALYLCASSLDFRNTIYFGEGSWLTVV.